A selection of T cell receptor beta chains follows, all from one sample in a study of blood T cell repertoires in COVID-19. Clones were read by immunoSEQ multiplex PCR, and TCRdb kept only the in-frame ones, dropping some. This table holds 240,000 or so clones, about 83% found once. Sample: peripheral blood. These receptors all come from a man aged 80 or over with acute or convalescent COVID-19. Each CDR3 is given with its conserved first and last residue. The D gene is left open where the match is weak. Clone size is given for some rows only: seen once, a few or many times, or a class if the clone is expanded.

>TRBV3-1/TRBV3-2|NA|TRBJ1-2|NA
TGTGCCAGCAGCCTGGGGGACTCTGGCTACACCTTC
CASSLGDSGYTF
>TRBV29-1|few|TRBJ1-1|NA
TGCAGCGTCGGGGGGTCACAGACTGAAGCTTTCTTT
CSVGGSQTEAFF
>TRBV5-8|NA|TRBJ1-2|TRBD1
TGTGCCAGCAGCCAGGACAGGGTAGGCTACACCTTC
CASSQDRVGYTF
>TRBV7-8|NA|TRBJ2-1|NA
TGTGCCAGCAGCTTCTCCCTAGGCAATGAGCAGTTCTTC
CASSFSLGNEQFF
>TRBV7-2|NA|TRBJ2-7|TRBD1
TGTGCCAGCAGCCCATACGCAGGGGGCGAAAGTTCCTACGAGCAGTACTTC
CASSPYAGGESSYEQYF
>TRBV2|NA|TRBJ2-5|TRBD1
TGTGCCAGCACTGGGGGACAGTGGGGGACCCAGTACTTC
CASTGGQWGTQYF
>TRBV5-5|NA|TRBJ1-6|NA
TGTGCCAGCAGCCCCGGGGTTACGTATAATTCACCCCTCCACTTT
CASSPGVTYNSPLHF
>TRBV2|NA|TRBJ2-6|NA
TGTGCCAGCCGTGACCCCGGCTCTGGGGCCAACGTCCTGACTTTC
CASRDPGSGANVLTF
>TRBV7-7|NA|TRBJ2-5|TRBD2
TGTGCTAGCAGCTCCGGGATAGCGGGATACCAAGAGACCCAGTACTTC
CASSSGIAGYQETQYF
>TRBV2|few|TRBJ2-5|TRBD1
TGTGCCAGCATTCAAGGGACAGGCGGTGGAGAGACCCAGTACTTC
CASIQGTGGGETQYF
>TRBV3-1/TRBV3-2|NA|TRBJ2-1|NA
TGTGCCACCCTAGGAGAGGCCACACAGTTCTTC
CATLGEATQFF
>TRBV11-1|NA|TRBJ1-4|NA
TGTGCCAGCAGCTTAGGTCGCGGTGAAAAACTGTTTTTT
CASSLGRGEKLFF
>TRBV13|few|TRBJ2-7|TRBD1
TGTGCCAGCAGCAGTCAGGGGGACCCCAGCTCCTACGAGCAGTACTTC
CASSSQGDPSSYEQYF
>TRBV5-1|NA|TRBJ1-3|NA
TGCGCCAGCAGCTTAGAGGTGGTAGGAACTGGAAACACCATATATTTT
CASSLEVVGTGNTIYF
>TRBV2|NA|TRBJ1-5|TRBD1
TGTGCCAGCAGCGAGGCGACAGGGTATCAGCCCCAGCATTTT
CASSEATGYQPQHF
>TRBV15|NA|TRBJ1-5|TRBD1
TGTGCCACCAGCAGGGACAGGGCGACTCAGCCCCAGCATTTT
CATSRDRATQPQHF
>TRBV19|NA|TRBJ2-1|NA
TGTGCCAGTAGTATTGGTTCGAGGAGGCTGACCTCCTACAATGAGCAGTTCTTC
CASSIGSRRLTSYNEQFF
>TRBV7-9|NA|TRBJ2-7|TRBD2
TGTGCCAGCAGCTCCGCAGGGCGGGGGGACACCCGCGAGCAGTACTTC
CASSSAGRGDTREQYF
>TRBV19|NA|TRBJ1-1|TRBD1
TGTGCCAGTAGTTCCTCAGGGGGGAACACTGAAGCTTTCTTT
CASSSSGGNTEAFF
>TRBV19|NA|TRBJ1-5|TRBD1
TGTGCCAGTAGTATAGATCGGGGGCAAGGGGGCCTTCAGCCCCAGCATTTT
CASSIDRGQGGLQPQHF
>TRBV20-1|NA|TRBJ2-1|NA
TGCAGTGCTCTCCCGGGGAATGAGCAGTTCTTC
CSALPGNEQFF
>TRBV10-1|NA|TRBJ1-2|NA
TGCGCCAGCAGCTCCAGTCAGAACTATGGCTACACCTTC
CASSSSQNYGYTF
>TRBV12-3/TRBV12-4|NA|TRBJ1-2|NA
TGTGCCAGCAGTAGCGACAGGCAGTATGGCTACACCTTC
CASSSDRQYGYTF
>TRBV12-3/TRBV12-4|NA|TRBJ2-3|TRBD2
TGTGCCAGCAGGGTGGGGGGGACAGATACGCAGTATTTT
CASRVGGTDTQYF
>TRBV2|NA|TRBJ2-7|NA
TGTGCCAGCAGTGAAGTCGGTGACTACGAGCAGTACTTC
CASSEVGDYEQYF
>TRBV5-1|NA|TRBJ2-5|TRBD1
TGCGCCAGCAGCTTTGGGACAGGGGTGGGAGAGACCCAGTACTTC
CASSFGTGVGETQYF
>TRBV24-1|NA|TRBJ1-6|NA
TGTGCCACCAGGGGCGGGGGGGACGGTTCACCCCTCCACTTT
CATRGGGDGSPLHF
>TRBV27|NA|TRBJ1-3|TRBD1
TGTGCCAGCAGTTTTACAGGGGCTGGAAACACCATATATTTT
CASSFTGAGNTIYF
>TRBV7-9|NA|TRBJ2-6|NA
TGTGCCAGCAGCACGACCGTAATCTCTAGCTCTGGGGCCAACGTCCTGACTTTC
CASSTTVISSSGANVLTF
>TRBV7-7|NA|TRBJ2-5|NA
TGTGCTAGCAGCTCCAGATGGGACACCCCAGAGACCCAGTACTTC
CASSSRWDTPETQYF
>TRBV7-2|NA|TRBJ2-7|NA
TGTGCCAGCACCCCTGGACTCCGCTATACCTACGAGCAGTACTTC
CASTPGLRYTYEQYF
>TRBV5-1|once|TRBJ2-5|NA
TGCGCCAGCAGCTCCCAGACAGGACTGGGAGAGACCCAGTACTTC
CASSSQTGLGETQYF
>TRBV11-3|few|TRBJ1-6|NA
TGTGCCAGCAGCTTAGATCCGAGCTCCTATAATTCACCCCTCCACTTT
CASSLDPSSYNSPLHF
>TRBV18|once|TRBJ1-1|TRBD1
TGTGCCAGCTCACCTAGGGGACAGGGAATTTCTGAAGCTTTCTTT
CASSPRGQGISEAFF
>TRBV29-1|NA|TRBJ2-3|NA
TGCAGCGTTGAAGAGGAGGTGGGCAGGACTAGCACAGATACGCAGTATTTT
CSVEEEVGRTSTDTQYF
>TRBV5-1|NA|TRBJ2-7|TRBD2
TGCGCCAGCAGCTTGGAATGGACTAGCGTCTACGAGCAGTACTTC
CASSLEWTSVYEQYF
>TRBV4-1|NA|TRBJ2-4|TRBD1
TGCGCCAGCAGCCAAGATGCTGGGACAGCAAAAAACATTCAGTACTTC
CASSQDAGTAKNIQYF
>TRBV18|NA|TRBJ1-2|NA
TGTGCCAGCTCACCCAGGGCCCGCTCTACTTCGAGACAGAACAACTATGGCTACACCTTC
CASSPRARSTSRQNNYGYTF
>TRBV5-1|NA|TRBJ2-5|TRBD1
TGCGCCAGCAGCTTCCTCGGGACAGGGCAAGAGACCCAGTACTTC
CASSFLGTGQETQYF
>TRBV7-9|NA|TRBJ1-6|NA
TGTGCCAGCAGCTTTAGTGGGGGGGGCACAAGTAATTCACCCCTCCACTTT
CASSFSGGGTSNSPLHF
>TRBV6-6|NA|TRBJ1-5|TRBD1
TGTGCCAGCAGAGGTGGACAGGGGTTCAATCAGCCCCAGCATTTT
CASRGGQGFNQPQHF
>TRBV5-1|NA|TRBJ1-6|TRBD1
TGCGCCAGCACGGGGGATTTCGGGACAGGGCACTCACCCCTCCACTTT
CASTGDFGTGHSPLHF
>TRBV7-8|once|TRBJ1-6|NA
TGTGCCAGCCAGAGTGGCCAGAGGCAATCACCCCTCCACTTT
CASQSGQRQSPLHF
>TRBV6-2/TRBV6-3|once|TRBJ1-1|TRBD1
TGTGCCAGCAGTTACCCCACCGGGACAGCGGCGATCGAAGCTTTCTTT
CASSYPTGTAAIEAFF
>TRBV18|NA|TRBJ2-3|TRBD2
TGTGCCAGCTCACTAGCGGGGGGAACCACAGATACGCAGTATTTT
CASSLAGGTTDTQYF
>TRBV11-2|NA|TRBJ2-3|TRBD2
TGTGCCAGCAGTCGGACCGGGACTACCTCAGATACGCAGTATTTT
CASSRTGTTSDTQYF